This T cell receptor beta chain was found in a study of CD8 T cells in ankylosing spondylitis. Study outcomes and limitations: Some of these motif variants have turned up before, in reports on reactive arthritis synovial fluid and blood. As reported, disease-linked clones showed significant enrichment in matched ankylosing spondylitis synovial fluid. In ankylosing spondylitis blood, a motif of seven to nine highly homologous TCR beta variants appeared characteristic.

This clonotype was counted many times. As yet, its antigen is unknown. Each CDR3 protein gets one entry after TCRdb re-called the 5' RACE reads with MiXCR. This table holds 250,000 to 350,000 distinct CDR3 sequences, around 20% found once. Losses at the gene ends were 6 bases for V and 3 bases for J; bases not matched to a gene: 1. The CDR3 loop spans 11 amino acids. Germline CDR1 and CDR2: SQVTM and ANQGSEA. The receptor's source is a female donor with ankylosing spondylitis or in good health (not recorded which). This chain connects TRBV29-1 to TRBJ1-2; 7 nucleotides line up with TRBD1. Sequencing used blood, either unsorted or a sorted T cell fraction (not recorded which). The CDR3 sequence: CSVDRDYGYTF. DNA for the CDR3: TGCAGCGTCGACAGGGACTATGGCTACACCTTC.